Below are 27 T cell receptor beta chains sequenced from a single sample in a study of tumor-infiltrating lymphocytes in primary liver carcinoma. Germline DNA was extracted too, while blood RNA derived from unsorted whole blood. cDNA specific to TCR beta was made from about 0.45 ug of total RNA, with a constant-region primer employed for priming. It was through three nested multiplex PCR rounds of slightly modified ARM-PCR that TCR beta libraries arose. With TRBV1-TRBV30 forward primers and a C-beta reverse primer, the first two PCR rounds were run for around 11 cycles each. One entry per CDR3 protein results from TCRdb running MiXCR on the multiplex PCR reads. The data show fewer than 400,000 distinct CDR3 sequences, about three fifths seen once. The specimen sequenced was peripheral blood. The receptors derive from a woman aged 30 to 39 with primary liver carcinoma and hepatitis B virus infection.

Worth noting for this clonotype: Germline is not matched at one junction end, which may reflect a read error. The chain combines TRBV12-3 or TRBV12-4 with TRBJ2-1, with a tentative D call TRBD2 (6 bases). This CDR3 is 13 amino acids long. The CDR3: CASSGLACDEQFF. The CDR3, as DNA: TGTGCTAGCAGCGGGCTAGCGTGTGACGAGCAGTTCTTC.

At least ten counts were recorded for this clonotype. DNA for the CDR3: TGCAGCGAGCGGTCCAACTATGGCTACACCTTC. This gives the protein CSERSNYGYTF. V gene TRBV29-1 combines with J gene TRBJ1-2; D is unclear. Between the trimmed V and J ends, which lost 7 bases and 2 bases, there was a span of 8 bases. There are 11 residues in the CDR3. CDR1 and CDR2 from the germline V gene are SQVTM and ANQGSEA.

This clonotype was detected many times. The V call is TRBV4-1, the J call TRBJ2-1; maybe TRBD1 (5 bases). Germline values: CDR1 MGHRA, CDR2 YSYEKL. Deletions cut 1 base from V and 10 bases from J, with 11 bases between. The CDR3 has 13 amino acids. Written as DNA, the CDR3 is TGCGCCAGCAGCCAAGGAACGGCAGGGGAGCAGTTCTTC. This gives the protein CASSQGTAGEQFF.

To note about this clonotype: Without the conserved terminal phenylalanine or tryptophan, this CDR3 likely stems from a read error. The gene calls are TRBV29-1 and TRBJ2-7; D possibly corresponds to TRBD1 (6 bases). The CDR3 sequence is 14 residues long. Germline V lookup: CDR1 SQVTM, CDR2 ANQGSEA. Between the trimmed V and J ends, which lost 6 bases and 0 bases, there was a span of 15 bases. CDR3 in amino acids: CSVLLAGVSYEQYL. CDR3 nucleotide sequence: TGCAGCGTGCTACTGGCAGGGGTCTCCTACGAGCAGTACCTC.

As to this clonotype: This may be a read error, as it is one base from a much larger clone. This chain uses TRBV6-5 with TRBJ2-7; 8 bases map to TRBD1. CDR1 is MNHEY, CDR2 SVGAGI, per germline. There are 14 residues in the CDR3. The CDR3 nucleotides read TGTGCCACCCAAGTCAGGGGGCGCGGATACGAGCAGCACTTC. It codes for CATQVRGRGYEQHF.

This clonotype was recorded at least ten times. The chain carries TRBV29-1 and TRBJ2-7; 8 bases are shared with TRBD2. CDR1 is SQVTM, CDR2 ANQGSEA, per germline. The CDR3 covers 11 residues. With V trimmed by 5 bases and J by 5 bases, 2 bases remained unmatched. The CDR3 reads CSVKTSDEQYF. CDR3 DNA sequence: TGCAGCGTTAAGACTAGCGACGAGCAGTACTTC.

This clonotype appeared once. This may arise from a read error, as a much more abundant clone is one base away. The chain carries TRBV29-1 and TRBJ2-4, with D possibly matching TRBD2 (6 bases). The CDR3 covers 14 residues. Germline CDR1 and CDR2: SQVTM and ANQGSEA. Between the trimmed V and J ends, which lost 8 bases and 0 bases, there was a span of 14 bases. Written as DNA, the CDR3 is TGCAGCTTTTTGTCGGGAGTAGCCAAAAACATTCAGTACTTC. Its protein product is CSFLSGVAKNIQYF.

Remarks on this clonotype: This may come from a read error, since a much larger clone is one base off. V usage is TRBV29-1 and J usage is TRBJ2-1; 11 bases match TRBD1. This CDR3 has 14 amino acids. The J segment lost 9 bases and the V segment lost 6 bases, leaving 10 bases of the junction unmatched. Germline V lookup: CDR1 SQVTM, CDR2 ANQGSEA. CDR3 coding DNA: TGCAGCGTCAACCGGGACAGGGGGATGTTTGAGCAGTTCTTC. This sequence encodes CSVNRDRGMFEQFF.

As concerns this clonotype: The junction differs from germline at one of its ends, possibly a read error. V is TRBV28 and J is TRBJ2-1, with TRBD1 as a possible D gene (6 bases). Germline V gene sequence: CDR1 MDHEN, CDR2 SYDVKM. The CDR3 has 16 amino acids. The CDR3 spells CASSFEVWQGWNEQFF. Written as DNA, the CDR3 is TGTGCCAGCAGTTTCGAGGTGTGGCAGGGGTGGAATGAACAGTTCTTC.

This sequence joins TRBV5-4 and TRBJ2-3; 14 nucleotides align to TRBD2. Germline CDR1 and CDR2: SGHNT and YYREEE (reference sequence). J gave up 6 bases and V 4 bases, and 7 bases lay outside the gene matches. The CDR3 sequence is 16 residues long. The CDR3 region is CASSAGTSGRRDTQYF. The CDR3 DNA is TGTGCCAGCAGCGCCGGGACTAGCGGGAGAAGGGATACGCAGTATTTT.

About this clonotype: Compared with germline, one end of the junction differs, possibly owing to a read error. The genes are TRBV6-1 and TRBJ2-1; 12 positions agree with TRBD2. The CDR3 is 19 amino acids. Germline lookup yields CDR1 MNHNS and CDR2 SASEGT. The CDR3 coding sequence is TGTGCCAGCAGTGAAATTCCACTAGCGGGAGGTGGAATCTGCAATGGGCAGTTCTTC. Protein sequence: CASSEIPLAGGGICNGQFF.

This clonotype has only a few counts. V is TRBV5-1 and J is TRBJ2-1; D is unclear. V shed 10 bases and J shed 0 bases, with 11 bases lying between them. Germline lookup yields CDR1 SGHRS and CDR2 YFSETQ. There are 13 residues in the CDR3. The CDR3 protein is CASAHGSYNEQFF. The CDR3 coding sequence is TGCGCCTCAGCTCATGGCTCCTACAATGAGCAGTTCTTC.

This clonotype was recorded many times. The chain recombines TRBV11-3 with TRBJ2-3; D is uncertain. V was trimmed by 4 bases and J by 2 bases, leaving 4 bases between them. The V gene's germline CDR1 is SGHNT and CDR2 YENEEA. CDR3 length: 12 amino acids. The CDR3, as DNA: TGTGCCAGCAGCTCTAACACAGATACGCAGTATTTT. This sequence encodes CASSSNTDTQYF. The full variable domain, completed using reference TRBV11-3 and TRBJ2-3, is EAGVVQSPRYKIIEKKQPVAFWCNPISGHNTLYWYLQNLGQGPELLIRYENEEAVDDSQLPKDRFSAERLKGVDSTLKIQPAELGDSAVYLCASSSNTDTQYFGPGTRLTVL.

Note on this clonotype: This may stem from a read error, because a much larger clone lies one nucleotide away. The V call is TRBV29-1, the J call TRBJ1-4; D remains unclear. V was clipped by 6 bases and J by 4 bases, with 12 bases between them. Germline values: CDR1 SQVTM, CDR2 ANQGSEA. This CDR3 contains 13 residues. CDR3 region: CSVSHGINEKLFF. DNA of the CDR3: TGCAGCGTCTCACATGGGATTAATGAAAAACTGTTTTTT.

This clonotype has more than one count but fewer than ten. The genes are TRBV5-6 and TRBJ1-1; D may be TRBD1 (5 bases). The germline V gene encodes CDR1 SGHDT and CDR2 YYEEEE. This CDR3 comprises 14 residues. Deletions cut 2 bases from V and 4 bases from J, with 12 bases between. DNA for the CDR3: TGTGCCAGCAGCTTTGGGACGAGTACCACTGAAGCTTTCTTT. It yields the protein CASSFGTSTTEAFF. The whole variable domain, filled in from reference TRBV5-6 and TRBJ1-1, reads DAGVTQSPTHLIKTRGQQVTLRCSPKSGHDTVSWYQQALGQGPQFIFQYYEEEERQRGNFPDRFSGHQFPNYSSELNVNALLLGDSALYLCASSFGTSTTEAFFGQGTRLTVV.

Of note for this clonotype: Its ends do not fully match the called genes, so a read error is possible. This chain connects TRBV6-5 to TRBJ2-1; 11 bases align to TRBD2. The CDR3 loop spans 16 amino acids. CDR1 and CDR2 (germline): MNHEY, SVGAGI. CDR3 in DNA: TGTGCCAGCAGGTCCGCGGGACTAGCGGTCTACAATGAGCAATTCTTC. This encodes CASRSAGLAVYNEQFF.

Regarding this clonotype: One end of the junction fails to match germline, which may point to a read error. The J gene is TRBJ2-1, the V gene TRBV4-1; weak D call: TRBD1 (6 bases). The germline V gene has CDR1 MGHRA and CDR2 YSYEKL. This CDR3 is 14 amino acids long. CDR3 DNA: TGCGCCAGCAGCCAAGATGGGGGCTCCTATGAGCAGATCTTC. Protein: CASSQDGGSYEQIF.

This clonotype was detected once. The CDR3, as DNA: TGCGCCAGCAGCCAAGAAGGGACAGATTACTACAAGCAGTACTTC. It translates to CASSQEGTDYYKQYF. The chain is built from TRBV4-1 and TRBJ2-5, with 7 bases aligning to TRBD1. The CDR3 is 15 residues long. In germline, CDR1 is MGHRA, CDR2 YSYEKL. Germline trimming cut 0 bases from V and 11 bases from J; bases unmatched to any gene: 12.

The chain couples TRBV24-1 to TRBJ1-2, with D possibly matching TRBD1 (5 bases). The CDR3 totals 16 residues. Between the trimmed V and J ends, which lost 7 bases and 3 bases, there was a span of 20 bases. The germline V gene has CDR1 KGHDR and CDR2 SFDVKD. This chain's CDR3 is CATRGRASPGDYGYTF. The CDR3 region has the DNA TGTGCCACCAGAGGTCGGGCCAGCCCGGGGGACTATGGCTACACCTTC.

A remark on this clonotype: Here the CDR3 omits its conserved ending phenylalanine or tryptophan, so a read error is the likely source. The limits of the CDR3 on the DNA are not certain, so only TCRdb's listed CDR3 is given. The V and J genes are TRBV10-3 and TRBJ1-1; the D call of TRBD1 is as the table states it, not checked on the DNA. Germline V gene data show CDR1 as ENHRY and CDR2 as SYGVKD. The CDR3 is 15 residues long, counting both termini. The CDR3 reads CAISTGTTLNTEALI.

The rearrangement joins TRBV12-3 or TRBV12-4 to TRBJ2-7; D remains ambiguous. V was pared by 3 bases and J by 0 bases, with 9 bases between. The CDR3 has 14 residues. The CDR3 coding sequence is TGTGCCAGCAGTTTGCAGGTTGGCTCCTACGAGCAGTACTTC. Amino acid sequence: CASSLQVGSYEQYF.

V and J are TRBV7-9 and TRBJ1-2; 7 bases are a match to TRBD1. The V and J ends lost 5 bases and 4 bases, in that order; junction bases with no gene match: 13. CDR1 is SEHNR, CDR2 FQNEAQ, per germline (reference sequence). This CDR3 comprises 16 residues. CDR3: CASSQGFGDSLYGYTF. DNA of the CDR3: TGTGCCAGCAGCCAAGGGTTCGGGGACAGTCTCTATGGCTACACCTTC.

On this clonotype itself: Relative to the germline gene, one junction end is altered; a read error may explain this. This chain links TRBV24-1 with TRBJ2-7; D gene unclear. The CDR3 length is 12 residues. CDR1 is KGHDR and CDR2 is SFDVKD in the germline V gene. The CDR3 region is CATSDLSYEQHF. The CDR3 bases are TGTGCCACCAGTGATTTATCCTACGAGCAGCACTTC.

This clonotype was seen a handful of times. The chain carries TRBV5-4 and TRBJ1-2; no reliable D call. V was cut by 0 bases and J by 3 bases, with 12 bases left in between. Germline CDR1 and CDR2: SGHNT and YYREEE (reference sequence). The CDR3 extends over 15 amino acids. In DNA form, the CDR3 reads TGTGCCAGCAGCTTGGAATCGGTGAACCACTATGGCTACACCTTC. This sequence encodes CASSLESVNHYGYTF. Using reference TRBV5-4 and TRBJ1-2 for the parts outside the CDR3, the full variable domain is ETGVTQSPTHLIKTRGQQVTLRCSSQSGHNTVSWYQQALGQGPQFIFQYYREEENGRGNFPPRFSGLQFPNYSSELNVNALELDDSALYLCASSLESVNHYGYTFGSGTRLTVV.

Comment on this clonotype: Without the conserved terminal phenylalanine or tryptophan, this CDR3 likely stems from a read error. The DNA is left out, because the CDR3 cannot be placed on it with certainty; the CDR3 is given as TCRdb lists it. The chain has TRBV12-3 or TRBV12-4 and TRBJ1-1. The length of the CDR3 is 15 amino acids, counting both ends. CDR3: CASSLAGPLNTEAYS.

In regard to this clonotype: One junction end does not reproduce the germline sequence, and a read error may be involved. CDR3 DNA sequence: TGTGCCAGCAGCCTGGGGAGGGGGAGCGGGAGACACGATACGCAGTGTTTT. As protein: CASSLGRGSGRHDTQCF. The chain couples TRBV7-9 to TRBJ2-3; 8 nucleotides match TRBD2. This CDR3 has 17 residues. Germline CDR1 SEHNR, CDR2 FQNEAQ (reference sequence).

The gene calls are TRBV11-2 and TRBJ2-1; 9 nucleotides agree with TRBD2. The germline gives CDR1 SGHAT, CDR2 FQNNGV. The CDR3 has 14 residues. The CDR3 reads CVCSLGLASNEQFF. The CDR3 DNA reads as TGTGTCTGCAGCTTGGGACTAGCATCCAATGAGCAGTTCTTC.